This T cell receptor (beta chain) was captured in a study of regulatory T cells in long-lasting Graves disease. In its sample, this clonotype was seen many times. The time point is: newly diagnosed GD, antithyroid drugs for less than 3 months. Making the TCR library involved RNA that had been extracted from PBMCs. Assembly of TCR beta libraries relied on iRepertoire HTBI primers together with Arm-PCR of CDR3 regions. TCRdb reprocessed the multiplex PCR reads with MiXCR, giving one entry per CDR3 protein. The sample includes around 360,000 distinct CDR3 sequences, 15% to 20% of them seen just once. This sample also belongs to another study, concerning T cells in Graves' hyperthyroidism and ophthalmopathy. That report notes: When the TCR CDR3 underwent first-round RT-PCR, the HTBI primer set was used. Blood samples included most of the expanded thyroid clonotypes exceeding 0.001.

The specimen comprised peripheral blood mononuclear cells (PBMCs), sampled at new diagnosis, from a patient treated with antithyroid drugs. The sequence was collected from a woman aged 18-29 years with Graves disease.

The CDR3 sequence is CAWSQDGYEQYF. DNA of the CDR3: TGTGCCTGGAGTCAAGACGGATACGAGCAGTACTTC. The chain has TRBV30 and TRBJ2-7; D gene unclear. Trimming stripped 2 bases from V and 4 bases from J, with 9 bases between. Per germline, CDR1 GTSNPN and CDR2 SVGIG (reference sequence). The CDR3 is made up of 12 amino acids. Using reference TRBV30 and TRBJ2-7 for the parts outside the CDR3, the full variable domain is SQTIHQWPATLVQPVGSPLSLECTVEGTSNPNLYWYRQAAGRGLQLLFYSVGIGQISSEVPQNLSASRPQDRQFILSSKKLLLSDSGFYLCAWSQDGYEQYFGPGTRLTVT.